This TCR beta chain was captured by sequencing in a study of a mutant IDH1 vaccine in newly diagnosed glioma. The protocol was immunoSEQ multiplex PCR, while the TCRdb copy is restricted to in-frame clones and leaves out a portion. The table records roughly 44,000 clones, approximately 81% of them present only once. V shed 5 bases and J 7 bases; nucleotides not matched to a gene: 7. Germline-derived CDR1 and CDR2 are PRHDT and FYEKMQ (reference sequence). The CDR3 has 13 amino acids. Time point here: week 35, safety follow-up. In every dose of vaccine, 300 ug of mutant IDH1 20-mer peptide was given alongside topical imiquimod. Comment on this clone: The antigen remains undetermined.

This TCR came from a woman in her thirties or forties with glioma. Some clones in this sample may be carry-over from other donors' samples. The source material was PBMCs, sampled from a glioma patient whose treatment included an IDH1 peptide vaccine. The V gene is TRBV13, the J gene TRBJ2-7, with TRBD1 identical over 8 bases. The CDR3 sequence is CASSPRTGREQYF. As DNA, the CDR3 is TGTGCCAGCAGCCCTCGGACAGGGCGGGAGCAGTACTTC.